Following are 8 T cell receptor beta chains from one sample sequenced in a study of blood T cell repertoires in COVID-19. The repertoire was sequenced with immunoSEQ multiplex PCR; TCRdb's copy has only in-frame clones and lacks some. The table includes some 190,000 clones, roughly three quarters detected once. The source material was PBMCs or T cells enriched from blood (not recorded which). These receptors all stem from a woman aged 45-60 years with acute COVID-19.

The chain carries TRBV28 and TRBJ1-1; D remains ambiguous. This CDR3 comprises 15 residues. From germline, CDR1 is MDHEN and CDR2 SYDVKM. The V and J ends lost 1 base and 3 bases respectively, with 12 bases between them. The CDR3 DNA sequence: TGTGCCAGCAGTTTATTTTACAGTGCCCACACTGAAGCTTTCTTT. As protein: CASSLFYSAHTEAFF.

The J gene is TRBJ1-1, the V gene TRBV7-9; 8 positions match TRBD1. V lost 5 bases, J lost 4 bases, and 3 bases stayed unmatched. This CDR3 has 13 residues. Germline-derived CDR1 and CDR2 are SEHNR and FQNEAQ (reference sequence). The CDR3 DNA reads TGTGCCAGCAGCCAGACAGGGGTCACTGAAGCTTTCTTT. Protein product: CASSQTGVTEAFF.

This chain links TRBV19 with TRBJ1-1; perhaps TRBD1 as D (5 bases). The V and J ends lost 7 bases and 5 bases respectively, with 11 bases between them. CDR1 LNHDA and CDR2 SQIVND come from the germline V gene (reference sequence). This CDR3 spans 12 amino acids. DNA for the CDR3: TGTGCCAGTACCCAGGGCAGGACTGAAGCTTTCTTT. Protein product: CASTQGRTEAFF.

In its sample, this clone was seen a few times. This chain joins TRBV7-2 and TRBJ1-6, with D possibly matching TRBD1 (5 bases). Germline CDR1 and CDR2: SGHTA and FQGNSA. The CDR3 extends over 11 amino acids. The V gene lost 5 bases and the J gene lost 14 bases, with 10 bases spanning the gap. The CDR3 is CASSPGGTLHF. The CDR3 bases are TGTGCCAGCAGCCCCGGGGGGACCCTCCACTTT. The full variable domain, rest sourced from reference TRBV7-2 and TRBJ1-6, is GAGVSQSPSNKVTEKGKDVELRCDPISGHTALYWYRQSLGQGLEFLIYFQGNSAPDKSGLPSDRFSAERTGGSVSTLTIQRTQQEDSAVYLCASSPGGTLHFGNGTRLTVT.

This clone came up a few times. The rearrangement links TRBV19 to TRBJ2-6; 7 bases agree with TRBD2. V gave up 4 bases and J gave up 1 base; unmatched junction bases: 4. From germline, CDR1 is LNHDA and CDR2 SQIVND (reference sequence). CDR3 size: 16 residues. Here the CDR3 reads CASSTAGVSGANVLTF. CDR3 nucleotide sequence: TGTGCCAGTAGTACTGCGGGGGTTTCTGGGGCCAACGTCCTGACTTTC. The full variable domain, its missing parts supplied by reference TRBV19 and TRBJ2-6, is DGGITQSPKYLFRKEGQNVTLSCEQNLNHDAMYWYRQDPGQGLRLIYYSQIVNDFQKGDIAEGYSVSREKKESFPLTVTSAQKNPTAFYLCASSTAGVSGANVLTFGAGSRLTVL.

The chain combines TRBV30 with TRBJ1-1, with 7 nucleotides matching TRBD1. With 3 bases clipped from V and 1 base from J, the junction kept 8 bases outside the gene matches. CDR3 size: 15 residues. Looked up from germline, CDR1 is GTSNPN and CDR2 is SVGIG (reference sequence). The CDR3 sequence is CAWSAFGTANTEAFF. DNA of the CDR3: TGTGCCTGGAGCGCCTTTGGGACAGCGAACACTGAAGCTTTCTTT.

The gene calls are TRBV4-3 and TRBJ2-5; TRBD1 matches at 7 bases. This CDR3 contains 14 residues. With V trimmed by 4 bases and J by 2 bases, 4 bases remained unmatched. From germline, CDR1 is LGHNA and CDR2 YSLEER. CDR3 protein: CASSPGTAQETQYF. As DNA, the CDR3 is TGCGCCAGCAGCCCCGGGACAGCTCAAGAGACCCAGTACTTC.

This chain uses TRBV9 with TRBJ1-1, with D unclear. The CDR3 is 12 amino acids. The germline V gene has CDR1 SGDLS and CDR2 YYNGEE. V was clipped by 7 bases and J by 5 bases, with 12 bases between them. CDR3 region: CASSRTVTEAFF. The CDR3 DNA is TGTGCCAGCTCACGCACAGTTACTGAAGCTTTCTTT. Variable domain in full (rest from reference TRBV9 and TRBJ1-1): DSGVTQTPKHLITATGQRVTLRCSPRSGDLSVYWYQQSLDQGLQFLIQYYNGEERAKGNILERFSAQQFPDLHSELNLSSLELGDSALYFCASSRTVTEAFFGQGTRLTVV.